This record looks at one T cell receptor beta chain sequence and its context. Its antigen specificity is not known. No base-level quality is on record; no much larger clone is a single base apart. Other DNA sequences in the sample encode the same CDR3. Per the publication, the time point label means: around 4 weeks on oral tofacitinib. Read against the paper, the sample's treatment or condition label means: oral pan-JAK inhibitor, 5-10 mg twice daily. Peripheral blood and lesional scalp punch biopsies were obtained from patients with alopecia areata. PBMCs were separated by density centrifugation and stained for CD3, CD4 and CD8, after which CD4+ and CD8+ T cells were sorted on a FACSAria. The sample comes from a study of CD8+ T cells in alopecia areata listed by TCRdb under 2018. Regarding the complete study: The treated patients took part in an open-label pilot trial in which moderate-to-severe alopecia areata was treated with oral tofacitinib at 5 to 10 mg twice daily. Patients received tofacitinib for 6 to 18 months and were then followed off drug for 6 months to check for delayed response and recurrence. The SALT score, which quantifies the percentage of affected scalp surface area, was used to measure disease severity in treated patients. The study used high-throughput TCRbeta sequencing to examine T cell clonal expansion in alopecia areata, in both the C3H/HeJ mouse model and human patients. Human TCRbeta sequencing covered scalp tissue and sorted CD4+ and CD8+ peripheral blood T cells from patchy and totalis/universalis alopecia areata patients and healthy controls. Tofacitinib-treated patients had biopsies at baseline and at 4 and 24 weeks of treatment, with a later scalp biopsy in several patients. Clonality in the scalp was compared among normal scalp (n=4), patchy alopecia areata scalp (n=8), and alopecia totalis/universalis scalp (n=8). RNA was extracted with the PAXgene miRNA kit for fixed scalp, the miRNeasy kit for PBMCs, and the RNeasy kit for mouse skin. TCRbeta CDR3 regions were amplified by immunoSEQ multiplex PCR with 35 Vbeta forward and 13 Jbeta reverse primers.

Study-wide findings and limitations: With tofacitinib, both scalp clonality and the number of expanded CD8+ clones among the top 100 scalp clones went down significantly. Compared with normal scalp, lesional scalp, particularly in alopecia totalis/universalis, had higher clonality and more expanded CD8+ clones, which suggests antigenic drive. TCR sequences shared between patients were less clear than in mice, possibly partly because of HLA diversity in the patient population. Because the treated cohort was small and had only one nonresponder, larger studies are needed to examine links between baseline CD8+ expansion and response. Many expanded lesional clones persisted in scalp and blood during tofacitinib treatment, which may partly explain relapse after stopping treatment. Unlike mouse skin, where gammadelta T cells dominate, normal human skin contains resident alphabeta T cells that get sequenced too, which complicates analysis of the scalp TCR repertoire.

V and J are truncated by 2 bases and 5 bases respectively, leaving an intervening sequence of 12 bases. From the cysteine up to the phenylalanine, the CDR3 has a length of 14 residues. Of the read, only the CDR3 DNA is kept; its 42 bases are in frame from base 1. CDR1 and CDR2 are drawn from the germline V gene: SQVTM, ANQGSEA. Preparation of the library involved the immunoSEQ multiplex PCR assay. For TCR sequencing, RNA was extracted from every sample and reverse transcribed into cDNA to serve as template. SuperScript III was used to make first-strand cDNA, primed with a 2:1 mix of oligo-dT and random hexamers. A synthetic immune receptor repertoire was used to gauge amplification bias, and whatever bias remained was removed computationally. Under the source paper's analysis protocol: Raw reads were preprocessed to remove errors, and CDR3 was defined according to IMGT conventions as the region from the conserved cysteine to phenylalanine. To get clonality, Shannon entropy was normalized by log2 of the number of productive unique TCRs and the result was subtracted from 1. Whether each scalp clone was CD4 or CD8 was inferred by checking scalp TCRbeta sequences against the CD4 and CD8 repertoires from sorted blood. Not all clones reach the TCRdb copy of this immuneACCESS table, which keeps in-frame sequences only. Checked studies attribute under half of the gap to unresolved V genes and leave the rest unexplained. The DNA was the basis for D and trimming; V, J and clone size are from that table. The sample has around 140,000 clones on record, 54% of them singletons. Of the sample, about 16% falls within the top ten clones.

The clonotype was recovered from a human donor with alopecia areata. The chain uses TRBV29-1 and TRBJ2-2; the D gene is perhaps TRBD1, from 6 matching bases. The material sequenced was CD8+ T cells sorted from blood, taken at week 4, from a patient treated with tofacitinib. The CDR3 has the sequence CSVERQGNTGELFF. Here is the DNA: TGCAGCGTTGAACGGCAGGGGAATACCGGGGAGCTGTTTTTT.